A single sample gave rise to the 22 T cell receptor beta chains below, sequenced in a study of shared clonotypes between healthy human individuals. Repertoires were generated with immunoSEQ multiplex PCR, while TCRdb's copy carries only in-frame clones and drops some. The sample shows under 1 million clones, approximately 92% of them seen only once. Terminally differentiated effector memory CD45RA+ cells were excluded by CCR7 positive selection of CD45RO-negative cells. Sequenced sample: naive CD8+ T cells sorted from blood. Source of these receptors: a man aged 30 to 45 in good health.

The rearrangement links TRBV5-4 to TRBJ1-1; a possible D gene is TRBD1 (5 bases). The CDR3 consists of 13 residues. Germline values: CDR1 SGHNT, CDR2 YYREEE (reference sequence). Between the trimmed V and J ends, which lost 4 bases and 4 bases, there was a span of 11 bases. The CDR3 region has the DNA TGTGCCAGCAGCCCAGCTGGGGGCACTGAAGCTTTCTTT. This codes for CASSPAGGTEAFF.

In DNA, the CDR3 is TGTGCCAGCAGCTTGGGCGGGGCGGGACTGGCCTACGAGCAGTACTTC. It encodes CASSLGGAGLAYEQYF. V usage is TRBV5-4 and J usage is TRBJ2-7; D possibly corresponds to TRBD2 (6 bases). Trimming removed 0 bases from V and 2 bases from J, with 15 bases in between. The CDR3 runs to 16 residues. CDR1 is SGHNT, CDR2 YYREEE, per germline (reference sequence).

The chain carries TRBV7-9 and TRBJ2-7, with D unclear. CDR1 SEHNR and CDR2 FQNEAQ come from the germline V gene (reference sequence). The V and J ends lost 3 bases and 6 bases respectively, with 6 bases between them. There are 11 residues in the CDR3. CDR3 nucleotides: TGTGCCAGCAGCTTCTCCCCCGAGCAGTACTTC. Its translation is CASSFSPEQYF.

The chain is built from TRBV21-1 and TRBJ2-7; whether TRBD2, the table's D call, matches the DNA was not checked. TRBV21-1 is termed a pseudogene. CDR3 length: 17 residues. The CDR3 sequence: CASGRRTSETKSYEQYF. The DNA for the CDR3 is TGTGCCAGCGGGAGAAGGACTAGCGAGACGAAATCCTACGAGCAGTACTTC.

This clone has only one observation. This chain connects TRBV14 to TRBJ2-7; tentatively, D is TRBD2 (6 bases). CDR3 size: 16 residues. V dropped 1 base and J dropped 5 bases, with 18 bases sitting between them. Germline CDR1 and CDR2: SGHDN and FVKESK. The CDR3 protein is CASSQVPSAPGHEQYF. The CDR3 DNA reads TGTGCCAGCAGCCAAGTCCCTAGCGCCCCTGGGCACGAGCAGTACTTC.

A single count supports this clone. CDR3 in DNA: TGTGCCAGCAGCCCCCTGGGGACTGCCAGCTCCTACGAGCAGTACTTC. This encodes CASSPLGTASSYEQYF. The J gene is TRBJ2-7, the V gene TRBV9; possibly TRBD2 for D (6 bases). The CDR3 has 16 residues. V was shortened by 4 bases and J by 0 bases, with 17 bases between the two germline ends. Germline V gives CDR1 SGDLS, CDR2 YYNGEE.

CDR3 DNA sequence: TGTGCCAGCAGCCAAGGAACGGGGATCTCCCGCACCGGGGAGCTGTTTTTT. It is translated as CASSQGTGISRTGELFF. The genes are TRBV14 and TRBJ2-2; D may be TRBD2 (5 bases). CDR1 is SGHDN, CDR2 FVKESK, per germline. V was trimmed by 1 base and J by 4 bases, leaving 16 bases between them. This CDR3 is built from 17 residues.

J is TRBJ2-7 and V is TRBV27, with 7 bases matching TRBD1. The germline gives CDR1 MNHEY, CDR2 SMNVEV (reference sequence). The CDR3 loop spans 12 amino acids. As DNA, the CDR3 is TGTGAGAGCCGGGACAGATACTTCGAGCAGTACTTC. Its protein product is CESRDRYFEQYF.

V and J are TRBV28 and TRBJ2-3, with D maybe TRBD1 (6 bases). In germline, CDR1 is MDHEN, CDR2 SYDVKM. This CDR3 has 14 residues. The V gene lost 8 bases and the J gene lost 6 bases, with 18 bases spanning the gap. CDR3 bases: TGTGCCAGCGGGGACAAGACTTGGAGTGATACGCAGTATTTT. Its translation: CASGDKTWSDTQYF.

The rearrangement links TRBV4-3 to TRBJ2-1; TRBD2 might be the D (6 bases). V lost 1 base and J lost 2, with 15 bases in between. The germline gives CDR1 LGHNA, CDR2 YSLEER. CDR3 length equals 17 residues. The CDR3 reads CASSQALRDSTYNEQFF. In DNA form, the CDR3 reads TGCGCCAGCAGCCAAGCTCTACGGGACTCCACCTACAATGAGCAGTTCTTC.

The chain joins TRBV10-2 to TRBJ2-7; 7 bases line up with TRBD2. Trimming took 8 bases from V and 3 from J; bases not matched to a gene: 7. Looked up from germline, CDR1 is WSHSY and CDR2 is SAAADI. CDR3 length: 13 amino acids. The CDR3 DNA sequence: TGCGCCAGCGGGAGGGGAAGGGACTACGAGCAGTACTTC. Its protein is CASGRGRDYEQYF.

This chain connects TRBV27 to TRBJ2-3, with TRBD2 identical over 7 bases. After removal of 11 bases from V and 4 bases from J, the junction contained 9 bases not matched to a gene. The CDR3 totals 13 residues. Germline values: CDR1 MNHEY, CDR2 SMNVEV (reference sequence). The CDR3 spells CASRGRGPDTQYF. CDR3 coding DNA: TGTGCCTCCCGCGGGAGAGGCCCAGATACGCAGTATTTT.

The chain has TRBV29-1 and TRBJ2-1, with 9 positions matching TRBD2. The CDR3 runs to 14 residues. Germline CDR1 is SQVTM and CDR2 is ANQGSEA. Unmatched junction bases numbered 12, after V lost 6 bases and J lost 9 bases. As DNA, the CDR3 is TGCAGCGTACTGAGTGGTAGCGGGAGTACTGAGCAGTTCTTC. This sequence encodes CSVLSGSGSTEQFF.

The rearrangement joins TRBV9 to TRBJ2-3; 7 positions agree with TRBD2. Germline loops: CDR1 SGDLS, CDR2 YYNGEE. Losses at the gene ends were 4 bases for V and 3 bases for J; bases not matched to a gene: 11. This CDR3 contains 16 residues. CDR3 loop: CASSPRRGGRTDTQYF. Written as DNA, the CDR3 is TGTGCCAGCAGCCCTAGGCGTGGCGGGAGAACAGATACGCAGTATTTT.

The J gene is TRBJ1-2, the V gene TRBV11-2, with D hard to call. This CDR3 contains 13 residues. Trimming removed 1 base at V and 4 bases at J, with 7 bases between. The germline CDR1 and CDR2 sequences are SGHAT and FQNNGV. This CDR3 reads CASSLGVFYGYTF. The CDR3 DNA follows: TGTGCCAGCAGCTTAGGGGTCTTCTATGGCTACACCTTC. Complete variable domain (other parts from reference TRBV11-2 and TRBJ1-2): EAGVAQSPRYKIIEKRQSVAFWCNPISGHATLYWYQQILGQGPKLLIQFQNNGVVDDSQLPKDRFSAERLKGVDSTLKIQPAKLEDSAVYLCASSLGVFYGYTFGSGTRLTVV.

The chain uses TRBV7-2 and TRBJ2-1, with D uncertain. The CDR3 is 14 amino acids. V lost 7 bases, J lost 3 bases, and 13 bases lay in between. CDR1 and CDR2 from the germline V gene are SGHTA and FQGNSA. In DNA, the CDR3 is TGTGCCAGCACCCAGCCGGTCGTCTACAATGAGCAGTTCTTC. Protein product: CASTQPVVYNEQFF.

The gene calls are TRBV19 and TRBJ2-1; D is unresolved. Looked up from germline, CDR1 is LNHDA and CDR2 is SQIVND (reference sequence). This CDR3 has 12 residues. V was cut by 6 bases and J by 9 bases, with 12 bases left in between. The CDR3, as DNA: TGTGCCAGTAGGCCCGACGATTTTGAGCAGTTCTTC. Encoded protein: CASRPDDFEQFF.

The rearrangement links TRBV6-5 to TRBJ2-1; a weak D match, TRBD2 (6 bases). The germline CDR1 and CDR2 sequences are MNHEY and SVGAGI. V was pared by 5 bases and J by 9 bases, with 20 bases between. The CDR3 contains 15 residues. The CDR3 sequence is CASSPSANEGSEQFF. CDR3 in DNA: TGTGCCAGCAGTCCTAGCGCCAACGAGGGTAGTGAGCAGTTCTTC.

This chain links TRBV2 with TRBJ2-1, with D possibly TRBD1 on 6 matching bases. From germline, CDR1 is SNHLY and CDR2 FYNNEI. The V gene lost 5 bases and the J gene lost 8 bases, with 19 bases spanning the gap. The CDR3 covers 15 residues. For the CDR3, the DNA is TGTGCCAGCAGTAGGTACGTCAGGGGTGAGGATGAGCAGTTCTTC. Translated, it gives CASSRYVRGEDEQFF.

This chain uses TRBV29-1 with TRBJ1-2; D is unclear. The CDR3 length is 14 residues. The V end lost 1 base, the J end lost 6 bases, and 15 bases lay between the germline ends. Per germline, CDR1 SQVTM and CDR2 ANQGSEA. CDR3 sequence reads: CSVEGGSGWDGYTF. The CDR3 DNA sequence: TGCAGCGTTGAAGGTGGAAGCGGGTGGGATGGCTACACCTTC.

The chain carries TRBV9 and TRBJ2-1, with D possibly TRBD2 on 5 matching bases. V was pared by 8 bases and J by 9 bases, with 9 bases between. The CDR3 has 10 residues. CDR1 SGDLS and CDR2 YYNGEE come from the germline V gene. CDR3 sequence: CASAGGEQFF. The CDR3, as DNA: TGTGCCAGTGCGGGTGGTGAGCAGTTCTTC.

The gene calls are TRBV28 and TRBJ2-7; TRBD1 matches at 11 bases. The germline V gene has CDR1 MDHEN and CDR2 SYDVKM. The CDR3 covers 14 residues. V was clipped by 5 bases and J by 2 bases; unmatched bases: 2. The CDR3 is CASSLGQGAYEQYF. The CDR3 nucleotides read TGTGCCAGCAGTCTGGGACAGGGGGCCTACGAGCAGTACTTC.